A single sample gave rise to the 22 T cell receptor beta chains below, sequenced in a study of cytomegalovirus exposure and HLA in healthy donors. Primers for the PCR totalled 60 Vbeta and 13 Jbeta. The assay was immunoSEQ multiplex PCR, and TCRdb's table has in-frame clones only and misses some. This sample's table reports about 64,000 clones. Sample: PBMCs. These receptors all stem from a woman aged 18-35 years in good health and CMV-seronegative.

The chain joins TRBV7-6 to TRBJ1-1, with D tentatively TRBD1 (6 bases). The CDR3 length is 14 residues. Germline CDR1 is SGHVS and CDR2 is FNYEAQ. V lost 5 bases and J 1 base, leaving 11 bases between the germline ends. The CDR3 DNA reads TGTGCCAGCAGCGCCGGGACAAGGAACACTGAAGCTTTCTTT. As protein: CASSAGTRNTEAFF.

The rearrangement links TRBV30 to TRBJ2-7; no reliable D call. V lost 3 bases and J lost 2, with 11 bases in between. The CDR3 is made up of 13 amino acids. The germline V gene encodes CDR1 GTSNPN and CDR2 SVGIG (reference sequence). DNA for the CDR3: TGTGCCTGGAGGGATCTGAGCGCCTACGAGCAGTACTTC. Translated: CAWRDLSAYEQYF.

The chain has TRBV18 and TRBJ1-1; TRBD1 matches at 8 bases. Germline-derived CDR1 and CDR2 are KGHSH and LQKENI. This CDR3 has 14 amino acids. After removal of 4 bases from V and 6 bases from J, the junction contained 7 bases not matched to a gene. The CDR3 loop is CASSLGQAGSEAFF. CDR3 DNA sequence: TGTGCCAGCTCACTGGGACAGGCGGGGTCTGAAGCTTTCTTT.

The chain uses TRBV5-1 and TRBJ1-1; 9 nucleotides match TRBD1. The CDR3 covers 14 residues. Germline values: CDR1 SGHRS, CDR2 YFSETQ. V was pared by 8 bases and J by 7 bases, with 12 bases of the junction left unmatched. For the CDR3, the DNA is TGCGCCAGTTGGGGAACAGGGGGCCGGGGTGAAGCTTTCTTT. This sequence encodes CASWGTGGRGEAFF.

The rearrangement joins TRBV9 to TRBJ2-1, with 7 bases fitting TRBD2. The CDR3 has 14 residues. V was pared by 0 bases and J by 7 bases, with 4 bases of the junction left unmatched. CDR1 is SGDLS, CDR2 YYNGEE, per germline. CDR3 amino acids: CASSVVGGGNEQFF. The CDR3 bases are TGTGCCAGCAGCGTAGTTGGGGGGGGTAATGAGCAGTTCTTC.

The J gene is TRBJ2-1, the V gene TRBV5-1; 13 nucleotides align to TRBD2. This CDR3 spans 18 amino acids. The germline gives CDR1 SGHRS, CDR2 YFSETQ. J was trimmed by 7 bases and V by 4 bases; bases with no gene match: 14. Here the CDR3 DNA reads TGCGCCAGCAGCCCGGCTGTACTAGCGGGGGGGCGTGGGAATGAGCAGTTCTTC. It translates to CASSPAVLAGGRGNEQFF. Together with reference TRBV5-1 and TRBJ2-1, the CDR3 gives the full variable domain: KAGVTQTPRYLIKTRGQQVTLSCSPISGHRSVSWYQQTPGQGLQFLFEYFSETQRNKGNFPGRFSGRQFSNSRSEMNVSTLELGDSALYLCASSPAVLAGGRGNEQFFGPGTRLTVL.

The CDR3 sequence is CASFGTSGGSKPGANVLTF. CDR3 nucleotides: TGTGCCAGCTTCGGGACTAGCGGGGGGTCAAAGCCTGGGGCCAACGTCCTGACTTTC. The chain employs TRBV5-6 and TRBJ2-6; 15 bases fit TRBD2. The V and J ends lost 7 bases and 2 bases, in that order; junction bases with no gene match: 10. Germline CDR1 and CDR2: SGHDT and YYEEEE. This CDR3 region has 19 residues.

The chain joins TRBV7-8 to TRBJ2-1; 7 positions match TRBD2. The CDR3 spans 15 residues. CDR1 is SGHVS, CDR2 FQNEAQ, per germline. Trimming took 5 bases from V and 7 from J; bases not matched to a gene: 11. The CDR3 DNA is TGTGCCAGCAGCCCGCCGGGGGGAATCAGTAATGAGCAGTTCTTC. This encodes CASSPPGGISNEQFF.

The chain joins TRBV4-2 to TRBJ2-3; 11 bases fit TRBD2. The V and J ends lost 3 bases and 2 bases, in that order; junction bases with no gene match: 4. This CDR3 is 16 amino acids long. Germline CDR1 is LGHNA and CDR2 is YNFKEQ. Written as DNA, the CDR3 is TGTGCCAGCAGCCACCTAGCGGGGGGATACACAGATACGCAGTATTTT. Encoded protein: CASSHLAGGYTDTQYF.

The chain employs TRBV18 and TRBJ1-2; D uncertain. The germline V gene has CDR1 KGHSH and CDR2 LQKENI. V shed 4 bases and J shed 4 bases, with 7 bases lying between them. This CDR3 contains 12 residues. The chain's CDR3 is CASSLEIYGYTF. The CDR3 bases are TGTGCCAGCTCACTGGAGATCTATGGCTACACCTTC.

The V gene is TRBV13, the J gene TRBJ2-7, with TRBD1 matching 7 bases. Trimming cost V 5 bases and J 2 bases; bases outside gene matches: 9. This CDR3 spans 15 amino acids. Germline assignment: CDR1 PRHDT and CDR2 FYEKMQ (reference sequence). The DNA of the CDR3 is TGTGCCAGCAGCCGGTTGGGACAGAGAACCTACGAGCAGTACTTC. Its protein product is CASSRLGQRTYEQYF.

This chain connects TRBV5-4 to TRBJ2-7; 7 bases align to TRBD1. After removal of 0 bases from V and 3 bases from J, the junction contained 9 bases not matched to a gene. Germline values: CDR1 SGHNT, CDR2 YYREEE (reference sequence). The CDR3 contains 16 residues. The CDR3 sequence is CASSLELTGTYYEQYF. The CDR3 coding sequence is TGTGCCAGCAGCTTGGAGCTGACAGGGACCTACTACGAGCAGTACTTC.

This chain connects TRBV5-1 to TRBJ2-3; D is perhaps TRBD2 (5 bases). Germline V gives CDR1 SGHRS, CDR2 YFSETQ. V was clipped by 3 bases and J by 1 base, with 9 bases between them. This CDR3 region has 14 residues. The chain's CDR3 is CASSWERRTDTQYF. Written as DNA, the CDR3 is TGCGCCAGCAGCTGGGAGCGCCGCACAGATACGCAGTATTTT.

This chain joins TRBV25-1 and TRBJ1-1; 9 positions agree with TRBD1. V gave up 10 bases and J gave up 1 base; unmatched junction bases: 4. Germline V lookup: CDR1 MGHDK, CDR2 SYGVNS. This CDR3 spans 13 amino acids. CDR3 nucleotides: TGTGCCACCTGGGACAGGGCGAACACTGAAGCTTTCTTT. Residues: CATWDRANTEAFF.

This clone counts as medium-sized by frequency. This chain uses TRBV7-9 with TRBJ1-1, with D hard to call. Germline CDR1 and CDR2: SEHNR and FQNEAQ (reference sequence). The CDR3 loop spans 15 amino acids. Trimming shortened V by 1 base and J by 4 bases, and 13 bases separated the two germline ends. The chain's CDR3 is CASSLVTSGSTEAFF. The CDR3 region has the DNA TGTGCCAGCAGCTTAGTTACTTCGGGGTCCACTGAAGCTTTCTTT.

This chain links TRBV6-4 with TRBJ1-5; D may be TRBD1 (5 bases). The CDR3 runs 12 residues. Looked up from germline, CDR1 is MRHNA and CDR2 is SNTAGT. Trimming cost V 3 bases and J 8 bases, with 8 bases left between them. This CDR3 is CASSEPTEPQHF. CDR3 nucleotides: TGTGCCAGCAGTGAACCGACAGAGCCCCAGCATTTT.

The DNA for the CDR3 is TGTGCCAGCAGCGACACAGGGACAAACTCTGGGGCCAACGTCCTGACTTTC. Its protein product is CASSDTGTNSGANVLTF. This chain links TRBV5-6 with TRBJ2-6; tentative D call: TRBD1 (6 bases). The CDR3 runs 17 residues. V was cut by 4 bases and J by 0 bases, with 14 bases left in between. Germline assignment: CDR1 SGHDT and CDR2 YYEEEE.

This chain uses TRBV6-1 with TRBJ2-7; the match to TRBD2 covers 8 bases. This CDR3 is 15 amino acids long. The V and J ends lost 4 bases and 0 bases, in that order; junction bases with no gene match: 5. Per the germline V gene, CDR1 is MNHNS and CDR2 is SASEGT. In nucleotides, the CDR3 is TGTGCCAGCAGTGTTCGCGGGGGGAGCTCCTACGAGCAGTACTTC. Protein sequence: CASSVRGGSSYEQYF.

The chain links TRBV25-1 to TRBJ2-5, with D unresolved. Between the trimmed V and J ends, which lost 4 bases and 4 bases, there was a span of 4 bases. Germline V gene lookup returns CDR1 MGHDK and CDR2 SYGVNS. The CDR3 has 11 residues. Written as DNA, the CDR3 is TGTGCCAGCAGTGTTCTAGAGACCCAGTACTTC. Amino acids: CASSVLETQYF.

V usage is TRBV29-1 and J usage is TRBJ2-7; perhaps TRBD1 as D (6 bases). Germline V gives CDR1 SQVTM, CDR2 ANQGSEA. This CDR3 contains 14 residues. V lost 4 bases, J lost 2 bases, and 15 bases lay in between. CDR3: CSVAIRQVTYEQYF. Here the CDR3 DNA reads TGCAGCGTTGCTATAAGACAGGTTACCTACGAGCAGTACTTC.

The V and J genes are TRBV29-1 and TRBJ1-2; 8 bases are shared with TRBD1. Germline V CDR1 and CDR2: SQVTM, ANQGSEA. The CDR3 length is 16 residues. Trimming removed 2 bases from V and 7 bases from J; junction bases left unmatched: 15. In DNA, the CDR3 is TGCAGCGTTGAATCCCGCCAGGGGGCTTTCGTGGGTGGCTACACCTTC. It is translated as CSVESRQGAFVGGYTF.

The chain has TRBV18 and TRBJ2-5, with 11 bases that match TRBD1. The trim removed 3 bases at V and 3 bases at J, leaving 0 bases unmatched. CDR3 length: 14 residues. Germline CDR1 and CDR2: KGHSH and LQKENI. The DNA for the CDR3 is TGTGCCAGCTCACCGGGACAGGGGGAAGAGACCCAGTACTTC. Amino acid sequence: CASSPGQGEETQYF.